This T cell receptor beta chain stems from a study of T-cell reconstitution after alpha-beta-depleted transplantation in children. The V gene lost 3 bases and the J gene lost 9 bases, with 17 bases spanning the gap. From germline, CDR1 is ENHRY and CDR2 SYGVKD. This CDR3 contains 14 residues. Unique molecular identifiers were incorporated into the prepared TCRbeta library. TCRdb reanalysed the PCR reads using MiXCR and keeps one entry per CDR3 protein. The profile covers 420,000 or so distinct CDR3 sequences, with roughly 11% appearing a single time and 4.5% to 6% taken by the ten largest. The clonotype comes from a human donor who donated a stem cell graft to a child with acute myeloid leukemia. Here the sequenced sample was PBMCs from the stem cell graft donor, taken from the stem cell graft. The rearrangement joins TRBV10-3 to TRBJ2-5; D may correspond to TRBD1 or TRBD2 (5 bases each). The CDR3 spells CAISDRDLTGAQYF. The CDR3 DNA is TGTGCCATCAGTGACCGGGACCTCACTGGGGCCCAGTACTTC.